A selection of T cell receptor beta chains follows, all from one sample in a study of CD8 T cells in Susac syndrome. One entry per CDR3 protein, called by TCRdb with MiXCR from the immunoSEQ multiplex PCR reads. The sample lists over 100,000 distinct CDR3 sequences, over 95% seen once, with 0.11% to 0.15% in the top ten. The sample consisted of CD4+ T cells from PBMCs. All receptors derive from a human donor with Susac syndrome. Each CDR3 is given with its conserved first and last residue. Clone size is given for some rows only: seen once, a few or many times, or a class if the clone is expanded.

length: 17; J: TRBJ2-3; V: TRBV29-1; size: .; CDR3: CSVGRLMGRDSTDTQYF
length: 13; J: TRBJ1-1; V: TRBV20-1; size: .; CDR3: CSARGQGGTEAFF
length: 11; J: TRBJ1-1; V: TRBV10-3; size: few; CDR3: CAISENTEAFF
length: 15; J: TRBJ1-4; V: TRBV5-6; size: .; CDR3: CASSGRTHLREKLFF
length: 15; J: TRBJ2-7; V: TRBV11-1; size: .; CDR3: CASSKALQGTYEQYF
length: 13; J: TRBJ1-1; V: TRBV30; size: .; CDR3: CAWSVNRGTEAFF
length: 12; J: TRBJ2-3; V: TRBV25-1; size: .; CDR3: CASSVSGDTQYF
length: 13; J: TRBJ2-7; V: TRBV20-1; size: .; CDR3: CSARFSRDYEQYF
length: 13; J: TRBJ1-5; V: TRBV2; size: .; CDR3: CASKERVGQPQHF
length: 15; J: TRBJ2-6; V: TRBV19; size: few; CDR3: CASSQDSSGANVLTF
length: 15; J: TRBJ1-1; V: TRBV7-8; size: .; CDR3: CASSRTVPLNTEAFF
length: 13; J: TRBJ2-5; V: TRBV20-1; size: .; CDR3: CSAWDRGKETQYF
length: 12; J: TRBJ1-1; V: TRBV12-3/TRBV12-4; size: once; CDR3: CASSHRSTEAFF
length: 12; J: TRBJ2-5; V: TRBV28; size: .; CDR3: CASSLWAETQYF
length: 15; J: TRBJ1-1; V: TRBV29-1; size: .; CDR3: CSVTRDSRGGTEAFF
length: 12; J: TRBJ2-3; V: TRBV15; size: .; CDR3: CATSPHTDTQYF
length: 16; J: TRBJ1-2; V: TRBV5-1; size: .; CDR3: CASSPGSGRKGYGYTF
length: 15; J: TRBJ1-5; V: TRBV29-1; size: once; CDR3: CSVKEDRGLNQPQHF
length: 11; J: TRBJ2-5; V: TRBV20-1; size: once; CDR3: CSARVEETQYF
length: 16; J: TRBJ2-3; V: TRBV2; size: .; CDR3: CASSVSRREPTDTQYF
length: 14; J: TRBJ2-5; V: TRBV5-1; size: .; CDR3: CASSLDYRQETQYF
length: 14; J: TRBJ1-2; V: TRBV29-1; size: once; CDR3: CSVGPGESYYGYTF
length: 14; J: TRBJ2-3; V: TRBV2; size: .; CDR3: CASSAGQGGDTQYF